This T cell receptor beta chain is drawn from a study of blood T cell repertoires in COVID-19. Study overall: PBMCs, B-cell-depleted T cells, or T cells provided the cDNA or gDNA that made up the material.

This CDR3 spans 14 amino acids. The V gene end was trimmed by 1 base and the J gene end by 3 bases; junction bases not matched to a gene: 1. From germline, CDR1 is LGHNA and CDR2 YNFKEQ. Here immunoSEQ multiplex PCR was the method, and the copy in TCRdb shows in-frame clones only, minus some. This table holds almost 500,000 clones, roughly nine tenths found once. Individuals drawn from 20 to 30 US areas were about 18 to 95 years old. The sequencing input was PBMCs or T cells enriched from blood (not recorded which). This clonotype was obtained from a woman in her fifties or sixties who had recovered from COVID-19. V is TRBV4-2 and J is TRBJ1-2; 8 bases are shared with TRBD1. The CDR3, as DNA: TGTGCCAGCAGCCAAGTGGACAGGGACTATGGCTACACCTTC. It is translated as CASSQVDRDYGYTF.